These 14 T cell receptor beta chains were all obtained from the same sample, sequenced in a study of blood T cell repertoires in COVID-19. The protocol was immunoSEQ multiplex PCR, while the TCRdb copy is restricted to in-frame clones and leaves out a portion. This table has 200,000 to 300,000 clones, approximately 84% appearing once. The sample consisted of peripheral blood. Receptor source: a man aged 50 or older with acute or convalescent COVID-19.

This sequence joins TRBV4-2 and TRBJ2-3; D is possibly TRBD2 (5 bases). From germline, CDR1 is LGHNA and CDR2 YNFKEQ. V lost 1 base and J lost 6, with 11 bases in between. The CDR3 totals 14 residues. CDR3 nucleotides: TGTGCCAGCAGCCAAGTATCCGGGGAGGATACGCAGTATTTT. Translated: CASSQVSGEDTQYF.

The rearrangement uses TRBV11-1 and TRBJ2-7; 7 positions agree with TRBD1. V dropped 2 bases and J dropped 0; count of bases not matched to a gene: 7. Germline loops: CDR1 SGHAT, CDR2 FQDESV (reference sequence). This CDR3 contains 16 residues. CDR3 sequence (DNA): TGTGCCAGCAGCTTATCTGGTGCAGGGGGCTCCTACGAGCAGTACTTC. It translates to CASSLSGAGGSYEQYF.

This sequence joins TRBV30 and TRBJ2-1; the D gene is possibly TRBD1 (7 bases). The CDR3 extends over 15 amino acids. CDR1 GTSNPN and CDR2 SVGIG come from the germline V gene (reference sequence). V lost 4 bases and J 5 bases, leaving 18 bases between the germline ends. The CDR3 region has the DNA TGTGCCTGGATTTTAGACAGGGCGGGACACAATGAGCAGTTCTTC. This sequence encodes CAWILDRAGHNEQFF.

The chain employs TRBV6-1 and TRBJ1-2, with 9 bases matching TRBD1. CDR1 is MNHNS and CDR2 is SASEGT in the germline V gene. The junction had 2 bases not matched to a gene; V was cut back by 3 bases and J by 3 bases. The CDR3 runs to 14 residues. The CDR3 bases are TGTGCCAGCAGTGACCGGGACAGGGACTATGGCTACACCTTC. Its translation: CASSDRDRDYGYTF.

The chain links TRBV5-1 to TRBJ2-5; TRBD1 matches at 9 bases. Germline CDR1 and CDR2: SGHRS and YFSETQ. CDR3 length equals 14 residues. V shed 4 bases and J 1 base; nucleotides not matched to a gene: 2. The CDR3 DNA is TGCGCCAGCAGCACGGACAGGGGCCAAGAGACCCAGTACTTC. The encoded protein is CASSTDRGQETQYF.

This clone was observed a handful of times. The CDR3 spells CASRLAGTGELFF. DNA of the CDR3: TGTGCCAGCAGGCTAGCGGGAACCGGGGAGCTGTTTTTT. The chain employs TRBV6-5 and TRBJ2-2, with 9 bases identical to TRBD2. The germline V gene has CDR1 MNHEY and CDR2 SVGAGI. With V trimmed by 6 bases and J by 5 bases, 1 base remained unmatched. The CDR3 has 13 amino acids.

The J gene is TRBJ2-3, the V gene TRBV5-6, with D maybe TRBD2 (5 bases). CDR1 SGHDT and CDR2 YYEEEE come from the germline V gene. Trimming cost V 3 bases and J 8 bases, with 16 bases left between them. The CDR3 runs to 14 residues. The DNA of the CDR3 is TGTGCCAGCAGCTCTATTACCTGGGAGCCTACGCAGTATTTT. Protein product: CASSSITWEPTQYF. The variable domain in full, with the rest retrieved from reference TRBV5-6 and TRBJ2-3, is DAGVTQSPTHLIKTRGQQVTLRCSPKSGHDTVSWYQQALGQGPQFIFQYYEEEERQRGNFPDRFSGHQFPNYSSELNVNALLLGDSALYLCASSSITWEPTQYFGPGTRLTVL.

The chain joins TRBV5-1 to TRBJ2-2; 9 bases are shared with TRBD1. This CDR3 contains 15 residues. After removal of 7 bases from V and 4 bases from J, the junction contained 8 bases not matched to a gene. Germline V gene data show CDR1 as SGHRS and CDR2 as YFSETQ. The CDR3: CASGIKTGGTGELFF. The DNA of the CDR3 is TGCGCCAGCGGTATTAAGACAGGGGGCACCGGGGAGCTGTTTTTT.

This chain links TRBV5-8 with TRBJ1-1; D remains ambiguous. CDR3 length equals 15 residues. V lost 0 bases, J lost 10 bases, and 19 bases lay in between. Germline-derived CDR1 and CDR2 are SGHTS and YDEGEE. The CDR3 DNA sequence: TGTGCCAGCAGCTTGGCCGGCAATCGTCTCGAGGGAGCTTTCTTT. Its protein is CASSLAGNRLEGAFF.

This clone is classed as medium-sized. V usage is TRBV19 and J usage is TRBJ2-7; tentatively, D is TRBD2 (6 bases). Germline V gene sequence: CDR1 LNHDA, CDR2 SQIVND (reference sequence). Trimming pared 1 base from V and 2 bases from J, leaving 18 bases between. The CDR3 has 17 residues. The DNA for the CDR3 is TGTGCCAGTAGTATAGTAGGGGTGACTAGGGGCCCCTACGAGCAGTACTTC. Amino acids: CASSIVGVTRGPYEQYF. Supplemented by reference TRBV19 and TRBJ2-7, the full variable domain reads DGGITQSPKYLFRKEGQNVTLSCEQNLNHDAMYWYRQDPGQGLRLIYYSQIVNDFQKGDIAEGYSVSREKKESFPLTVTSAQKNPTAFYLCASSIVGVTRGPYEQYFGPGTRLTVT.

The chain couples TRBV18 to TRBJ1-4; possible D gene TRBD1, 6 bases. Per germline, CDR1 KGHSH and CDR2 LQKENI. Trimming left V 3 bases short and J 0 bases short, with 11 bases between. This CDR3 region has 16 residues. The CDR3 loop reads CASSPWTASTNEKLFF. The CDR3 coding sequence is TGTGCCAGCTCACCTTGGACAGCCTCAACTAATGAAAAACTGTTTTTT.

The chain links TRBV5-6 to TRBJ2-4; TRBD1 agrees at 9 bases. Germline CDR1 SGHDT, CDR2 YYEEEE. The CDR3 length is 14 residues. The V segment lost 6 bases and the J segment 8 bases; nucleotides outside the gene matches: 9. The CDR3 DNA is TGTGCCAGCACCCACAGGGGGCTGAGCGACATTCAGTACTTC. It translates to CASTHRGLSDIQYF.

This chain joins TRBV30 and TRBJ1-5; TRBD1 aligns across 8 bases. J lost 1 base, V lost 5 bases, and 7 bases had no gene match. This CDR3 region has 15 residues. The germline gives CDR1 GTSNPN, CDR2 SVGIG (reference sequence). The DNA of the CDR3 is TGTGCCTGGGGCTCTCGGACAGGGAGCAATCAGCCCCAGCATTTT. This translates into CAWGSRTGSNQPQHF.

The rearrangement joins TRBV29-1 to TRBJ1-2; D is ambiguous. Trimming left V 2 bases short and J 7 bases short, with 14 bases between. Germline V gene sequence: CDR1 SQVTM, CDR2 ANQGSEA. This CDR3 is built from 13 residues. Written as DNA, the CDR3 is TGCAGCGTTGAATATCGACAAGCATCTGGCTACACCTTC. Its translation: CSVEYRQASGYTF.